This TCR beta chain was captured in a study of blood T cells in healthy people across ages. Study findings and constraints: Versus aged donors, long-lived donors had higher diversity and more naive CD4+ cells.

PBMCs were isolated at a quantity of at least 7 million per sample. Total RNA extraction produced at least 6 micrograms (per sample) for the study. The germline CDR1 and CDR2 sequences are MGHDK and SYGVNS. This CDR3 region has 15 residues. Deletions cut 3 bases from V and 2 bases from J, with 11 bases between. For this clonotype: Its antigen is currently unknown.

Sample-barcoded 5' priming and a J-beta primer mix drove a second PCR of roughly 7 to 11 cycles. TCRdb recomputed calls from the 5' RACE reads with MiXCR, one row per CDR3 protein. Found here are 1,500,000 or so distinct CDR3 sequences, roughly 64% of them singletons; the top ten hold 5% to 7%. The TCR originated in a man aged 18 to 29 in good health. Source material: blood. The chain joins TRBV25-1 to TRBJ1-5; D gene uncertain. The CDR3 region is CASSDLGPGNQPQHF. CDR3 bases: TGTGCCAGCAGTGACCTAGGACCTGGCAATCAGCCCCAGCATTTT.